Included here is one T cell receptor (beta chain) sequence, with context. This sample was included in a study of control samples from healthy donors and cancer patients. The CDR3 has 17 residues. Trimming removed 4 bases from V and 1 base from J, with 20 bases in between. Germline CDR1 reads ENHRY; CDR2 reads SYGVKD. Only in-frame clones appear in the TCRdb table, and some are missing; sequencing was by immunoSEQ multiplex PCR. The sample holds 40,000 to 50,000 clones, about 93% seen once. The chain is built from TRBV10-3 and TRBJ2-7; weak D call: TRBD1 (6 bases). The sequence came from a woman aged 50 to 60 with head and neck cancer. The sample comprised PBMCs. The CDR3 reads CAISVRGTGSISYEQYF. CDR3 bases: TGTGCCATCAGTGTCAGGGGTACAGGGTCAATATCCTACGAGCAGTACTTC.